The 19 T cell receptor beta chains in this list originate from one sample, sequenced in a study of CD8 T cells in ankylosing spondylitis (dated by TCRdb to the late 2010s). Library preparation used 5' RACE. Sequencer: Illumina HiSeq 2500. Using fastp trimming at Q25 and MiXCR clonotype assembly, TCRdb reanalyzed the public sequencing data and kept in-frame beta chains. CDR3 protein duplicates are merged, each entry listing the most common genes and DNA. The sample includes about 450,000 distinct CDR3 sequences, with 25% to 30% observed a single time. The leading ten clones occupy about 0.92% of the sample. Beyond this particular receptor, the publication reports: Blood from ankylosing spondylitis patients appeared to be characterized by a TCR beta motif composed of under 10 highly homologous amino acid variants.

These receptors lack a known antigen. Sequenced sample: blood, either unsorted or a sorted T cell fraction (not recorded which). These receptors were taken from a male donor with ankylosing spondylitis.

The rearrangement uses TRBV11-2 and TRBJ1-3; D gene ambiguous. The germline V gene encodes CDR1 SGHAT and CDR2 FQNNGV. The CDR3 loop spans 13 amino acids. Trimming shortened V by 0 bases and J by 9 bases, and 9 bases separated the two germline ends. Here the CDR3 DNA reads TGTGCCAGCAGCTTAGAGGCAGGCGGCACCATATATTTT. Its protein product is CASSLEAGGTIYF. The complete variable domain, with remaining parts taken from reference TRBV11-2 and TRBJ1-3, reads EAGVAQSPRYKIIEKRQSVAFWCNPISGHATLYWYQQILGQGPKLLIQFQNNGVVDDSQLPKDRFSAERLKGVDSTLKIQPAKLEDSAVYLCASSLEAGGTIYFGEGSWLTVV.

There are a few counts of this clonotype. The CDR3 loop reads CSAKIGGYGYTF. CDR3 nucleotide sequence: TGCAGTGCTAAGATTGGAGGGTATGGCTACACCTTC. This chain joins TRBV20-1 and TRBJ1-2; D not certain. V lost 4 bases to trimming and J lost 5 bases, with 11 bases between them. The CDR3 totals 12 residues. The germline gives CDR1 DFQATT, CDR2 SNEGSKA (reference sequence).

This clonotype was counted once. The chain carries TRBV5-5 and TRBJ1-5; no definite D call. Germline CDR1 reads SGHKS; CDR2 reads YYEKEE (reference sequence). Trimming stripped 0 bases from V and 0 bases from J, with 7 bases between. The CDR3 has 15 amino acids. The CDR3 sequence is CASSLGSHSNQPQHF. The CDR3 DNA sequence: TGTGCCAGCAGCTTGGGCAGTCATAGCAATCAGCCCCAGCATTTT.

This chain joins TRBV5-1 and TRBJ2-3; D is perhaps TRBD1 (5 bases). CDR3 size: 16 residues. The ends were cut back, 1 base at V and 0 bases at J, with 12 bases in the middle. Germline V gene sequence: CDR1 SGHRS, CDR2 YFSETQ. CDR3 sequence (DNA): TGCGCCAGCAGCTTGATGTCCAGGGCTAGCACAGATACGCAGTATTTT. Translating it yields CASSLMSRASTDTQYF.

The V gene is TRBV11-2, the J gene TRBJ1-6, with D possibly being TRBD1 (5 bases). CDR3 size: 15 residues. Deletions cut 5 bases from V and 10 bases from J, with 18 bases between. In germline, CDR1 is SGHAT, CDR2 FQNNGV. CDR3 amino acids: CASSPLQGSRSPLHF. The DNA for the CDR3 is TGTGCCAGCAGCCCACTGCAGGGAAGTCGGTCACCCCTCCACTTT.

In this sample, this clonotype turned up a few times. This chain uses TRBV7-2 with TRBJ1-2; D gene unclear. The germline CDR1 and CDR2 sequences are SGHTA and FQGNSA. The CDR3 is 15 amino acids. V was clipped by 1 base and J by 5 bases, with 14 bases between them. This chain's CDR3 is CASSLDHREGYGYTF. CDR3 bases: TGTGCCAGCAGCTTAGACCACAGAGAAGGTTATGGCTACACCTTC.

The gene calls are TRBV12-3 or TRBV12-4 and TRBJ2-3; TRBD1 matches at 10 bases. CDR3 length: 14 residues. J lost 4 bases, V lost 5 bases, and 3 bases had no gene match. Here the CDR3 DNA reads TGTGCCAGCAGTCGACAGGGGGCCGCAGATACGCAGTATTTT. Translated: CASSRQGAADTQYF.

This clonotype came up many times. The CDR3 DNA reads as TGCGCCAGCAGCTTTAACACCCGGGGAAAGGACACTGAAGCTTTCTTT. Protein: CASSFNTRGKDTEAFF. The chain employs TRBV5-1 and TRBJ1-1; D is unresolved. Germline CDR1 SGHRS, CDR2 YFSETQ. V shed 2 bases and J shed 3 bases, with 17 bases lying between them. The CDR3 sequence is 16 residues long.

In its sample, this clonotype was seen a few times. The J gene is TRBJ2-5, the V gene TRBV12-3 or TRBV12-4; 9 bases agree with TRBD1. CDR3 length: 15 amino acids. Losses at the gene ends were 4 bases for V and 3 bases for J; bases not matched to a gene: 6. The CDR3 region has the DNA TGTGCCAGCAGTTCTACTAGGACAGGGGAAGAGACCCAGTACTTC. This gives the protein CASSSTRTGEETQYF.

The CDR3 protein is CATSLRQFYGYTF. Here the CDR3 DNA reads TGTGCCACCTCTCTGAGGCAGTTCTATGGCTACACCTTC. The chain links TRBV12-3 or TRBV12-4 to TRBJ1-2; D is uncertain. V lost 10 bases and J 4 bases, leaving 16 bases between the germline ends. This CDR3 is built from 13 residues.

The chain's CDR3 is CAISGDNLEQYV. The CDR3 DNA reads TGTGCCATCAGCGGGGACAATCTCGAGCAGTACGTC. The chain employs TRBV10-3 and TRBJ2-7, with D tentatively TRBD1 (6 bases). Germline values: CDR1 ENHRY, CDR2 SYGVKD. Trimming removed 6 bases at V and 6 bases at J, with 12 bases between. The CDR3 has 12 residues.

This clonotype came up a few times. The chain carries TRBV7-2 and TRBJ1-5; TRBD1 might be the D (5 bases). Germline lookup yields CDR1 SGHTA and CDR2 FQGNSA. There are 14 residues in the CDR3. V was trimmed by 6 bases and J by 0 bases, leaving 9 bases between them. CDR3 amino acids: CASSSGFSNQPQHF. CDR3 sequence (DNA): TGTGCCAGCAGTTCAGGGTTTAGCAATCAGCCCCAGCATTTT. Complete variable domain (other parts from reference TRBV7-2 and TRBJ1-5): GAGVSQSPSNKVTEKGKDVELRCDPISGHTALYWYRQSLGQGLEFLIYFQGNSAPDKSGLPSDRFSAERTGGSVSTLTIQRTQQEDSAVYLCASSSGFSNQPQHFGDGTRLSIL.

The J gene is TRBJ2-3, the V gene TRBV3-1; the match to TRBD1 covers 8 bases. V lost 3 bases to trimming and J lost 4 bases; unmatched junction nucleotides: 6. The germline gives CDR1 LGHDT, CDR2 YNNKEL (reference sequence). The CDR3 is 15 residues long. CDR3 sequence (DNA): TGTGCCAGCAGCCAGAGGACAGGGCAGTCAGATACGCAGTATTTT. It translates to CASSQRTGQSDTQYF.

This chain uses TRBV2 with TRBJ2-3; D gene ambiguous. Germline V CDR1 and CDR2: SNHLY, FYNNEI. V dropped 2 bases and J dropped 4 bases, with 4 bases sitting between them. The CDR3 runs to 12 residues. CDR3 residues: CASSEYADTQYF. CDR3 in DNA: TGTGCCAGCAGTGAATATGCAGATACGCAGTATTTT.

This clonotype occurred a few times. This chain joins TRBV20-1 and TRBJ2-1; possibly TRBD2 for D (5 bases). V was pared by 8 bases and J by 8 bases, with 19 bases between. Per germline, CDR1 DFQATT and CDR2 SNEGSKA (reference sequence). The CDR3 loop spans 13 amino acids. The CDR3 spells CSPSLGNLHEQFF. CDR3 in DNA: TGCAGTCCATCCCTCGGGAACCTCCATGAGCAGTTCTTC.

The chain's CDR3 is CSATTSGSTDTQYF. The CDR3, as DNA: TGCAGTGCAACTACTAGCGGCAGCACAGATACGCAGTATTTT. The chain uses TRBV20-1 and TRBJ2-3, with TRBD2 identical over 8 bases. With V trimmed by 6 bases and J by 0 bases, 5 bases remained unmatched. CDR1 is DFQATT, CDR2 SNEGSKA, per germline (reference sequence). The CDR3 is made up of 14 amino acids.

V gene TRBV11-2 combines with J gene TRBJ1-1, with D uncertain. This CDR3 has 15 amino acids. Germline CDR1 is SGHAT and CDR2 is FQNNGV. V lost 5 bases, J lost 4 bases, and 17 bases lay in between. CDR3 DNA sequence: TGTGCCAGCAGCACCCCCCGCGAGGGTCGCACTGAAGCTTTCTTT. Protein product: CASSTPREGRTEAFF.

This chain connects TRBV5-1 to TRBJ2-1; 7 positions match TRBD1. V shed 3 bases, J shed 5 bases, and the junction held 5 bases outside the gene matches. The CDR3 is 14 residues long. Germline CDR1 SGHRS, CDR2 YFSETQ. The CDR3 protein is CASSSQGWDNEQFF. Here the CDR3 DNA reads TGCGCCAGCAGCTCACAGGGGTGGGACAATGAGCAGTTCTTC.

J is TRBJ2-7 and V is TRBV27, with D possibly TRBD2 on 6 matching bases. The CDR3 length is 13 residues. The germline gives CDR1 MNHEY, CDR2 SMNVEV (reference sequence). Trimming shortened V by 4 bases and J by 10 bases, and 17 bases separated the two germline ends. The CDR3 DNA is TGTGCCAGCAGTTCACGACTAGATTTTCAACAGTACTTC. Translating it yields CASSSRLDFQQYF.